Given below is one TCR beta chain in context. The data were taken from a study of blood T cell repertoires in COVID-19. Study-level background: Some COVID-19 samples were acute and others convalescent; all came from the United States, Italy and Spain.

Trimming at V came to 6 bases and at J to 5 bases, leaving 6 bases not matched to a gene. CDR3 length: 14 residues. The germline gives CDR1 ENHRY, CDR2 SYGVKD. Original processing methods: Nucleated cell counts were estimated from reference gene primer amplification. Assay: immunoSEQ multiplex PCR; the TCRdb copy retains only in-frame clones and omits some. For V, J and clone size, that table is used; D and trimming come from the DNA. The table records approximately 100,000 clones, roughly 84% of them present only once. The chain uses TRBV10-3 and TRBJ1-2; 10 bases agree with TRBD1. This TCR came from a human donor in a cohort sampled during active COVID-19. Sequencing used peripheral blood. CDR3 loop: CAISDSGQGYGYTF. CDR3 nucleotide sequence: TGTGCCATCAGCGATTCGGGACAGGGGTATGGCTACACCTTC.